This TCR beta chain came from a study of cytomegalovirus exposure and HLA in healthy donors. Study results and limitations: Per a later analysis, HLA-associated TCR beta chains showed more clonal expansion than other, equally common TCR beta chains. Analyses of presence/absence relied on an assumption of roughly uniform sequencing depth across donors. Three chains linked to CMV were shown in vitro to be specific for CMV antigens.

Details on this clone: Its antigen is unidentified.

Primers included in the PCR were 60 Vbeta and 13 Jbeta primers. TCRdb's table, derived via immunoSEQ multiplex PCR, lists solely in-frame clones and lacks some. The repertoire table contains approximately 140,000 clones. Germline-derived CDR1 and CDR2 are MNHNS and SASEGT. V lost 8 bases, J lost 6 bases, and 8 bases stayed unmatched. This CDR3 contains 14 residues. This TCR derives from a woman aged 18-35 years in good health and CMV-seronegative. J is TRBJ2-2 and V is TRBV6-1; 8 bases fit TRBD1. Sequenced sample: PBMCs. CDR3 amino acids: CASLPRTGSGELFF. As DNA, the CDR3 is TGTGCCAGCCTCCCCAGGACAGGGTCCGGGGAGCTGTTTTTT.